The rows below give T cell receptor beta chains drawn from one sample of a study of technical replicates of blood from a handful of donors. Assay used: immunoSEQ multiplex PCR; TCRdb lists only in-frame clones, some missing. This table has 45,000 to 55,000 clones, 94% appearing once. The source material was T cells isolated from PBMCs. The receptors stem from a human donor in good health. CDR3s include the opening cysteine and the closing phenylalanine or tryptophan. Each record gives: clone size, J gene, V gene, D gene, CDR3 protein, CDR3 DNA. The D gene is left open where the match is weak. Clone size appears in some rows only: once, few, many, or a class for an expanded clone.

>once|TRBJ2-7|TRBV9|-
CASSVESSYEQYF
TGTGCCAGCAGCGTAGAGAGCTCCTACGAGCAGTACTTC
>-|TRBJ1-6|TRBV5-4|-
CASSSPGGALLSYNSPLHF
TGTGCCAGCAGCTCCCCGGGGGGGGCCCTTCTCTCCTATAATTCACCCCTCCACTTT
>-|TRBJ2-3|TRBV5-1|-
CASSPTAGGDTQYF
TGCGCCAGCAGCCCGACCGCAGGTGGTGATACGCAGTATTTT
>-|TRBJ1-4|TRBV5-1|-
CASSAKIGTSHNEKLFF
TGCGCCAGCAGCGCTAAAATAGGGACATCGCATAATGAAAAACTGTTTTTT
>-|TRBJ1-1|TRBV5-4|TRBD1
CASSRGDREVTEAFF
TGTGCCAGCAGCCGCGGCGACAGGGAAGTAACTGAAGCTTTCTTT
>-|TRBJ2-1|TRBV7-6|-
CASSLGDSPSYNEQFF
TGTGCCAGCAGCTTAGGTGACTCCCCCTCCTACAATGAGCAGTTCTTC
>-|TRBJ2-7|TRBV7-9|-
CASSGGSYEQYF
TGTGCCAGCTCCGGGGGCTCCTACGAGCAGTACTTC
>-|TRBJ1-1|TRBV7-9|-
CASSFLRDSPTEAFF
TGTGCCAGCAGCTTTCTTCGGGACTCCCCCACTGAAGCTTTCTTT
>-|TRBJ2-3|TRBV12-5|TRBD1
CASERQNRGFTDTQYF
TGTGCTAGCGAACGCCAGAACAGGGGGTTCACAGATACGCAGTATTTT
>-|TRBJ1-6|TRBV5-4|-
CASSKVPQGSYNSPLHF
TGTGCCAGCAGCAAAGTCCCACAGGGCTCCTATAATTCACCCCTCCACTTT
>-|TRBJ2-7|TRBV28|TRBD2
CASRRTGLAYEQYF
TGTGCCAGCAGAAGAACCGGACTAGCCTACGAGCAGTACTTC
>-|TRBJ2-5|TRBV10-3|-
CAISEPSLEETQYF
TGTGCCATCAGTGAGCCGTCACTAGAAGAGACCCAGTACTTC
>-|TRBJ2-1|TRBV29-1|TRBD1
CSVAADRGFDEQFF
TGCAGCGTGGCCGCCGACAGGGGTTTCGATGAGCAGTTCTTC
>-|TRBJ1-1|TRBV11-2|-
CASSLDRVGPEAFF
TGTGCCAGCAGCTTAGATCGCGTGGGGCCTGAAGCTTTCTTT
>-|TRBJ1-5|TRBV7-2|-
CASSIYSGATQPQHF
TGTGCCAGCAGCATATACAGTGGCGCAACTCAGCCCCAGCATTTT
>-|TRBJ2-7|TRBV6-5|-
CASSYARASEQYF
TGTGCCAGCAGTTACGCCAGGGCTAGCGAGCAGTACTTC
>-|TRBJ1-2|TRBV10-3|-
CAISELRREGRPYGYTF
TGTGCCATCAGTGAGTTACGACGTGAGGGCCGTCCCTATGGCTACACCTTC
>once|TRBJ1-1|TRBV5-1|TRBD1
CASSLRPGQGAVGTEAFF
TGCGCCAGCAGCTTGAGGCCGGGACAGGGGGCGGTTGGCACTGAAGCTTTCTTT
>-|TRBJ1-4|TRBV29-1|TRBD1
CSVGRGTANEKLFF
TGCAGCGTTGGACGGGGGACAGCTAATGAAAAACTGTTTTTT
>-|TRBJ1-2|TRBV7-9|TRBD1
CASSFRQGVYGYTF
TGTGCCAGCAGCTTTCGGCAGGGGGTTTATGGCTACACCTTC
>-|TRBJ1-6|TRBV16|TRBD1
CASSQGRGQNSPLHF
TGTGCCAGCAGCCAAGGCAGGGGGCAAAATTCACCCCTCCACTTT
>-|TRBJ1-2|TRBV5-4|-
CASSAGGGYGYTF
TGTGCCAGCAGTGCGGGGGGGGGCTATGGCTACACCTTC
>few|TRBJ2-1|TRBV7-9|TRBD2
CASSFPSGHNNEQFF
TGTGCCAGCAGCTTTCCTAGCGGGCACAACAATGAGCAGTTCTTC
>once|TRBJ2-3|TRBV5-1|TRBD1
CASSGRTGPADTQYF
TGCGCCAGCAGCGGACGGACAGGGCCGGCAGATACGCAGTATTTT
>-|TRBJ2-1|TRBV5-1|TRBD2
CASSSGPSGINEQFF
TGCGCCAGCAGCTCGGGTCCTAGCGGGATTAATGAGCAGTTCTTC
>-|TRBJ2-3|TRBV5-4|-
CASSLAGAGSDTQYF
TGTGCCAGCAGCTTGGCCGGGGCGGGGTCAGATACGCAGTATTTT
>-|TRBJ2-7|TRBV7-6|TRBD1
CASSLEPGQVFDEQYF
TGTGCCAGCAGCTTAGAACCTGGACAGGTGTTTGACGAGCAGTACTTC
>-|TRBJ2-7|TRBV28|-
CASSLYPLDRTYEQYF
TGTGCCAGCAGTTTATACCCCCTGGACAGAACCTACGAGCAGTACTTC
>-|TRBJ1-1|TRBV16|-
CASSRTDTTEAFF
TGTGCCAGCAGCAGGACAGACACCACTGAAGCTTTCTTT
>-|TRBJ2-6|TRBV11-3|TRBD2
CASNSRRGGSGANVLTF
TGTGCCAGCAACTCCCGGCGGGGGGGCTCTGGGGCCAACGTCCTGACTTTC
>-|TRBJ1-1|TRBV6-6|-
CASSQQGNTEAFF
TGTGCCAGCAGTCAGCAGGGGAACACTGAAGCTTTCTTT
>-|TRBJ1-1|TRBV5-1|TRBD1
CASSQQGANTEAFF
TGCGCCAGCAGCCAACAGGGGGCGAACACTGAAGCTTTCTTT
>-|TRBJ1-6|TRBV7-9|-
CATRGTYNSPLHF
TGTGCCACTAGAGGGACTTATAATTCACCCCTCCACTTT
>-|TRBJ2-1|TRBV5-4|TRBD2
CASSLSYIGTSVGNEQFF
TGTGCCAGCAGCTTGAGCTATATTGGGACTAGCGTTGGAAATGAGCAGTTCTTC
>-|TRBJ2-1|TRBV5-1|-
CASSLGLSASNEQFF
TGCGCCAGCAGCTTGGGGTTGTCTGCGAGCAATGAGCAGTTCTTC
>-|TRBJ2-3|TRBV7-9|TRBD1
CASSPGGSTDTQYF
TGTGCCAGCAGCCCAGGGGGAAGCACAGATACGCAGTATTTT
>-|TRBJ1-1|TRBV5-1|TRBD1
CASSEGQGGTEAFF
TGCGCCAGCAGCGAGGGACAGGGGGGTACTGAAGCTTTCTTT
>few|TRBJ2-5|TRBV11-2|TRBD2
CASRGGVQETQYF
TGTGCCAGCAGGGGGGGGGTGCAAGAGACCCAGTACTTC
>-|TRBJ2-7|TRBV28|TRBD2
CASPPLAGEGEGYEQYF
TGTGCCAGCCCCCCACTAGCGGGAGAGGGCGAGGGCTACGAGCAGTACTTC
>-|TRBJ2-5|TRBV29-1|-
CSVGSRGQETQYF
TGCAGCGTTGGTAGCAGGGGCCAAGAGACCCAGTACTTC
>-|TRBJ2-7|TRBV9|-
CASSGSDSSYEQYF
TGTGCCAGTTCCGGTTCGGACAGCTCCTACGAGCAGTACTTC
>-|TRBJ1-2|TRBV6-5|-
CASSYRGAPGYGYTF
TGTGCCAGCAGTTACCGGGGGGCACCTGGCTATGGCTACACCTTC
>-|TRBJ1-1|TRBV9|TRBD1
CASSVDRVGVMDTEAFF
TGTGCCAGCAGCGTGGACAGGGTGGGTGTTATGGACACTGAAGCTTTCTTT
>-|TRBJ2-1|TRBV11-2|-
CASRNEPPDILFF
TGTGCCAGCAGAAACGAACCCCCGGACATTCTGTTCTTC
>-|TRBJ2-7|TRBV28|-
CASSPRGYGEQYF
TGTGCCAGCAGTCCACGGGGATACGGCGAGCAGTACTTC
>-|TRBJ1-4|TRBV7-9|-
CASSLEAGDNKGKLFF
TGTGCCAGCAGCTTAGAAGCAGGGGATAATAAAGGAAAACTGTTTTTT